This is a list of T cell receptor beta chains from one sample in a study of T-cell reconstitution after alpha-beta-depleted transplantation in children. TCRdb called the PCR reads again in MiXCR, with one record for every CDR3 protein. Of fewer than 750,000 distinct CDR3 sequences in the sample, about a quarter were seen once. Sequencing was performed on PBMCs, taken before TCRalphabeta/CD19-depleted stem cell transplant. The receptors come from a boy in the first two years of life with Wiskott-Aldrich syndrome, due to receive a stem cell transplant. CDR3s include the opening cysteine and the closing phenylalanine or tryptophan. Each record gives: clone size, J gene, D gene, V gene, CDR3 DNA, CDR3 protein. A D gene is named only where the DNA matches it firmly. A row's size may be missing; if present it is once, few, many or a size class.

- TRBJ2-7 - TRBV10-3 TGTGCCATCAGTGAGTCTTGGGTGCAGGCCTACGAGCAGTACTTC CAISESWVQAYEQYF
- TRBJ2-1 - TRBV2 TGTGCCAGCAGAAAGACCCTCTACAATGAGCAGTTCTTC CASRKTLYNEQFF
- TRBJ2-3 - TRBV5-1 TGCGCCAGCAGCTGGGCTCTAGACCCTTTGGGCGGAGATACGCAGTATTTT CASSWALDPLGGDTQYF
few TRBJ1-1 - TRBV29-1 TGCAGCGTTGAAGGGGTACAGGGATTAATGAACACTGAAGCTTTCTTT CSVEGVQGLMNTEAFF
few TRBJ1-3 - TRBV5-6 TGTGCCAGCAGCTTGGTCGGGACCTCTGGAAACACCATATATTTT CASSLVGTSGNTIYF
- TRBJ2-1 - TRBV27 TGTGCCAGCAGTCGACAGGGTCGAGCTAGCGGCTACAATGAGCAGTTCTTC CASSRQGRASGYNEQFF
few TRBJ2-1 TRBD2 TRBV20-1 TGCAGTGCTCAGAGGACTAGCGGGAGATACGAGCAGTTCTTC CSAQRTSGRYEQFF
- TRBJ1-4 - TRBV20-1 TGCAGTGCTGTCCCTACAGAGGGGGAAAAACTGTTTTTT CSAVPTEGEKLFF
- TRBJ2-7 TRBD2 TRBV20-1 TGCAGTGCTAGTTCGATGGGAGGGCCCTACGAGCAGTACTTC CSASSMGGPYEQYF
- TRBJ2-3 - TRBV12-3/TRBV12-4 TGTGCCAGCACCCGGGCTAGCACAGATACGCAGTATTTT CASTRASTDTQYF
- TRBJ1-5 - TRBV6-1 TGTGCCAGCAGCCGTACGATGACAGGTAGTAATCAGCCCCAGCATTTT CASSRTMTGSNQPQHF
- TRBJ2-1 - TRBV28 TGTGCCAGCAGCTCGCCCGGGACATACAATGAGCAGTTCTTC CASSSPGTYNEQFF
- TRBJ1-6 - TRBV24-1 TGTGCCACCAGTGATTTGGGGCGAAACAGGCGGTATAATTCACCCCTCCACTTT CATSDLGRNRRYNSPLHF
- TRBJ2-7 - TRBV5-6 TGTGCCAGCAGCTTGGAAAACGAGCAGTACTTC CASSLENEQYF
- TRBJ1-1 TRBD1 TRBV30 TGTGCCTGGGCCGCGGAGACAACAGGGGCGCTGAACACTGAAGCTTTCTTT CAWAAETTGALNTEAFF
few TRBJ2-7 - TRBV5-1 TGCGCCAGCAGCCCTAATATGGAGGTAACCTACGAGCAGTACTTC CASSPNMEVTYEQYF
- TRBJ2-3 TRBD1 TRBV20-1 TGCAGTGCTATTCAAGGGGGCGCATTAGATACGCAGTATTTT CSAIQGGALDTQYF
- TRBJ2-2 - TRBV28 TGTGCCAGCAGTTTCCAGCGGAGTACTAACACCGGGGAGCTGTTTTTT CASSFQRSTNTGELFF
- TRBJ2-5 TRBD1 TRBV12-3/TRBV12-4 TGTGCCAGCAGTTTCGGGACAGGGAACCAAGAGACCCAGTACTTC CASSFGTGNQETQYF
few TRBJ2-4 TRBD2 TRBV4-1 TGCGCCAGCAGCCGGGATATAGCGGGACTAGCCAAAAACATTCAGTACTTC CASSRDIAGLAKNIQYF
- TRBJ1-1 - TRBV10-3 TGTGCCATCAGGGCTACAGGCACTGAAGCTTTCTTT CAIRATGTEAFF
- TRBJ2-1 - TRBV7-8 TGTGCCAGCGGGGAGGCGACAGGGAATGAGCAGTTCTTC CASGEATGNEQFF
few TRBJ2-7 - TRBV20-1 TGCAGTGCTAGAGATCTTCCTCGGGCGGGGAGACACTACGAGCAGTACTTC CSARDLPRAGRHYEQYF
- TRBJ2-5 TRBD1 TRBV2 TGTGCCAGCCAGGACAGGGAGACCCAGTACTTC CASQDRETQYF
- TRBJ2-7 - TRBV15 TGTGCCACCAGCAGAGAACCTAGCCTAGGCGGCCAGTACTTC CATSREPSLGGQYF
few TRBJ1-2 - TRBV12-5 TGTGCTAGTGGTTTGGTATGGCCACCCACTCTCTATGGCTACACCTTC CASGLVWPPTLYGYTF
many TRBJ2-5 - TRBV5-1 TGCGCCAGCAGCTCAGGTTCGGGAGAGACCCAGTACTTC CASSSGSGETQYF
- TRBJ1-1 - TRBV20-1 TGCAGTGCTAGAGAGAGCAGGGGTAGCACTGAAGCTTTCTTT CSARESRGSTEAFF
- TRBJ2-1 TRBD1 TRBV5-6 TGTGCCAGCAGCTTGAAGGGGGCGAGCTCCTACAATGAGCAGTTCTTC CASSLKGASSYNEQFF
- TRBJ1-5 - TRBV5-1 TGCGCCAGCAGCTTGGGGATAAGCAATCAGCCCCAGCATTTT CASSLGISNQPQHF
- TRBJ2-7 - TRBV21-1 TGTGCCAGGACTAGCGGGAGCTCCTACGAGCAGTACTTC CARTSGSSYEQYF
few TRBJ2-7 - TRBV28 TGTGCCAGCAGTTTATTGGTCGCCTACGAGCAGTACTTC CASSLLVAYEQYF
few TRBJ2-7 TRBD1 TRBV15 TGTGCCACCAGCAGGGGGACAGGGGGCAACGAGCAGTACTTC CATSRGTGGNEQYF
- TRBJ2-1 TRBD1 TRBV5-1 TGCGCCAGCAGCAGATACGACAGGGTTGTTTACAATGGGCAGTTCTTC CASSRYDRVVYNGQFF
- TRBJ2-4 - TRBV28 TGTGCCAGCAGTTCACAAGGACTCGGCAAAAACATTCAGTACTTC CASSSQGLGKNIQYF
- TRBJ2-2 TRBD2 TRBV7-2 TGTGCCAGCAGCTTAGGACTAGCTGTGACCGGGGAGCTGTTTTTT CASSLGLAVTGELFF
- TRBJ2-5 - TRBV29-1 TGCAGCGTTACCCCGGGGGAGACCCAGTACTTC CSVTPGETQYF
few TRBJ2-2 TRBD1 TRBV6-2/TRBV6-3 TGTGCCAGCAGTTACGACAGGGTGTGGACCGGGGAGCTGTTTTTT CASSYDRVWTGELFF
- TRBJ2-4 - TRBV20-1 TGCAGTGCTAGAGGGGGCGCCTCGGGGGGCTGGAAAAACATTCAGTACTTC CSARGGASGGWKNIQYF
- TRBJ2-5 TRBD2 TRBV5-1 TGCGCCAGCAGCTTGGCCCGCCAAGCGGGAGGAGAGACCCAGTACTTC CASSLARQAGGETQYF
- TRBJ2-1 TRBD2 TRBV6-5 TGTGCCAGCAGTTACCCCAACCCTAGCGGGAGCTACAATGAGCAGTTCTTC CASSYPNPSGSYNEQFF
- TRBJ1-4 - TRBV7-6 TGTGCCAGCAGCTTAGGTTCCGCACCGAATGAAAAACTGTTTTTT CASSLGSAPNEKLFF
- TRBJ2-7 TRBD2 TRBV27 TGTGCCAGCAGTTTATTTAGCGGGGCTACCTACGAGCAGTACTTC CASSLFSGATYEQYF
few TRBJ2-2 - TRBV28 TGTGCCAGCAGTTTCTCAACTAGAAGAGGCTACACCGGGGAGCTGTTTTTT CASSFSTRRGYTGELFF
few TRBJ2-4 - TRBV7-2 TGTGCCAGCAGCCCCTCCCCGTTAGCCAAAAACATTCAGTACTTC CASSPSPLAKNIQYF
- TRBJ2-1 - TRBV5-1 TGCGCCAGCAGCTTGGAGGGGACTGTGCAGTTCTTC CASSLEGTVQFF
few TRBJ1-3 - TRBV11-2 TGTGCCAGCAGCACACGGCGGGTCTCTGGAAACACCATATATTTT CASSTRRVSGNTIYF
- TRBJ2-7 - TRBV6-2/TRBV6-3 TGTGCCAGCAGTTACTCTCCCTACGAGCAGTACTTC CASSYSPYEQYF
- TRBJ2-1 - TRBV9 TGTGCCAGCAGCGTAGGAGCGGTCTCCTACAATGAGCAGTTCTTC CASSVGAVSYNEQFF
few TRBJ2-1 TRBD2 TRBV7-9 TGTGCCAGCAGCATTGGACTAGCGGGATTAGAGGTCAATGAGCAGTTCTTC CASSIGLAGLEVNEQFF
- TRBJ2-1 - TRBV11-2 TGTGCCAGCAGCTTAGTAGGGCCCTACGCCCCAAACAATGAGCAGTTCTTC CASSLVGPYAPNNEQFF
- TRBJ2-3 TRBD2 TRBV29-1 TGCAGCGTTCATAGCGGGAGGGGGGGAGATACGCAGTATTTT CSVHSGRGGDTQYF
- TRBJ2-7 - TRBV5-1 TGCGCCAGCAGCTGGGGGGCGAACTACGAGCAGTACTTC CASSWGANYEQYF
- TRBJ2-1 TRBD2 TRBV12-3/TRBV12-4 TGTGCCAGCGTACGACTAGCGGGAGATGTACGGGAGCAGTTCTTC CASVRLAGDVREQFF
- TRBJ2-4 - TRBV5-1 TGCGCCAGCAGCTTGGGGCCGGGGTCGGAGAACATTCAGTACTTC CASSLGPGSENIQYF
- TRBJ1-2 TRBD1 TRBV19 TGTGCCAGTGGGACAGCCTATGGCTACACCTTC CASGTAYGYTF
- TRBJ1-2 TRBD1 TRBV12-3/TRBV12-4 TGTGCCAGCAGCTGGGGACAGGCCTATGGCTACACCTTC CASSWGQAYGYTF
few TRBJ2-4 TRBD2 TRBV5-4 TGTGCCAGCAGGCTTCGGCTAGCGGGAGATTTCGGAGCCAAAAACATTCAGTACTTC CASRLRLAGDFGAKNIQYF
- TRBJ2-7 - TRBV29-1 TGCAGCGCAACGAGTCGGGGGCCCGAGCAGTACTTC CSATSRGPEQYF
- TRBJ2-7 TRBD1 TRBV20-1 TGCAGTGCTAGCCCGACAGGGGTACCCTACGAGCAGTACTTC CSASPTGVPYEQYF